The 30 T cell receptor beta chains reported below all come from one sample, sequenced in a study of T-cell reconstitution after alpha-beta-depleted transplantation in children (dated by TCRdb to 2016 to 2018). Read against the paper, the sample's treatment or condition label means: allogeneic hematopoietic cell transplantation with graft depleted of TCRalphabeta T cells and CD19 B cells. Library creation used PCR. The data were produced on an Illumina HiSeq 2500. Molecular barcoding was employed in the preparation of TCR libraries, with unique molecular identifiers being used to normalize TCRbeta repertoire quantification. The public reads were run again by TCRdb, first through fastp at Q25 and then through MiXCR, and only productive beta chains were kept. One record per CDR3 amino acid sequence lists the most common genes and DNA. A total of about 300,000 distinct CDR3 sequences appear in this sample, around 10% of them only once. The top ten clones comprise less than 8% of the sample.

The sample was PBMCs, taken before TCRalphabeta/CD19-depleted stem cell transplant. The source of these receptors is a boy less than two years old with acute myeloid leukemia, due to receive a stem cell transplant.

This clonotype was observed at least ten times. This rearrangement joins TRBV12-3 or TRBV12-4 to TRBJ1-1; weak D call: TRBD1 (5 bases). The V end lost 7 bases, the J end lost 10 bases, and 19 bases lay between the germline ends. The CDR3 is 13 residues long. CDR3 loop: CASTPGGRVGAFF. The CDR3 coding sequence is TGTGCCAGCACTCCCGGGGGTAGGGTGGGAGCTTTCTTT.

There are many counts of this clonotype. The J gene is TRBJ2-7, the V gene TRBV5-1; tentative D call: TRBD2 (6 bases). The germline CDR1 and CDR2 sequences are SGHRS and YFSETQ. V was pared by 4 bases and J by 4 bases, with 15 bases between. There are 14 residues in the CDR3. CDR3 in amino acids: CASSVGLLIYEQYF. The CDR3, as DNA: TGCGCCAGCAGCGTGGGACTGTTGATTTACGAGCAGTACTTC. Combining the CDR3 with reference TRBV5-1 and TRBJ2-7 gives the whole variable domain KAGVTQTPRYLIKTRGQQVTLSCSPISGHRSVSWYQQTPGQGLQFLFEYFSETQRNKGNFPGRFSGRQFSNSRSEMNVSTLELGDSALYLCASSVGLLIYEQYFGPGTRLTVT.

This clonotype showed up many times. This sequence joins TRBV29-1 and TRBJ2-3, with D possibly matching TRBD1 (6 bases). The V gene lost 0 bases and the J gene lost 4 bases, with 17 bases spanning the gap. This CDR3 has 16 amino acids. Per germline, CDR1 SQVTM and CDR2 ANQGSEA. CDR3 region: CSVEDPKGVRADTQYF. As DNA, the CDR3 is TGCAGCGTTGAAGACCCCAAGGGGGTTCGGGCAGATACGCAGTATTTT.

This clonotype was seen ten or more times. The chain joins TRBV5-1 to TRBJ2-3, with D perhaps TRBD1 (5 bases). The CDR3 sequence is 14 residues long. The V gene's germline CDR1 is SGHRS and CDR2 YFSETQ. V was pared by 2 bases and J by 2 bases, with 9 bases between. The CDR3 DNA sequence: TGCGCCAGCAGCTTAACAGGCCTCACAGATACGCAGTATTTT. Translated: CASSLTGLTDTQYF. The entire variable domain, with the rest obtained from reference TRBV5-1 and TRBJ2-3, is as follows: KAGVTQTPRYLIKTRGQQVTLSCSPISGHRSVSWYQQTPGQGLQFLFEYFSETQRNKGNFPGRFSGRQFSNSRSEMNVSTLELGDSALYLCASSLTGLTDTQYFGPGTRLTVL.

This clonotype was recorded a few times. This chain connects TRBV29-1 to TRBJ2-5, with TRBD1 identical over 7 bases. This CDR3 region has 13 residues. The V segment lost 4 bases and the J segment 1 base; nucleotides outside the gene matches: 3. CDR1 is SQVTM and CDR2 is ANQGSEA in the germline V gene. The DNA of the CDR3 is TGCAGCGTTGCCCGGGACAGCCAAGAGACCCAGTACTTC. Translated, it gives CSVARDSQETQYF.

This clonotype was seen a few times. V usage is TRBV20-1 and J usage is TRBJ1-3, with 8 bases fitting TRBD1. With V trimmed by 5 bases and J by 5 bases, 5 bases remained unmatched. The CDR3 loop spans 13 amino acids. Per the germline V gene, CDR1 is DFQATT and CDR2 is SNEGSKA (reference sequence). CDR3 region: CSAPTGGRNTIYF. CDR3 nucleotide sequence: TGCAGTGCTCCCACAGGGGGAAGAAACACCATATATTTT.

A remark on this clonotype: Since the CDR3 does not end with the conserved phenylalanine or tryptophan, this likely comes from a read error. The rearrangement links TRBV24-1 to TRBJ2-1; unclear D gene. CDR1 KGHDR and CDR2 SFDVKD come from the germline V gene. This CDR3 spans 11 amino acids. V dropped 1 base and J dropped 10 bases, with 4 bases sitting between them. CDR3 in DNA: TGTGCCACCAGTGATTTCCAGGAGCAGTTCTTA. Protein: CATSDFQEQFL.

This clonotype was picked up many times. The chain links TRBV20-1 to TRBJ2-2; perhaps TRBD2 as D (5 bases). V was trimmed by 0 bases and J by 3 bases, leaving 8 bases between them. Germline V lookup: CDR1 DFQATT, CDR2 SNEGSKA (reference sequence). The CDR3 runs 14 residues. This CDR3 reads CSARDWTHTGELFF. The CDR3 nucleotides read TGCAGTGCTAGAGATTGGACTCACACCGGGGAGCTGTTTTTT.

In this sample, this clonotype turned up once. A much larger clone lies a single base off, so this may be a read error. The chain carries TRBV20-1 and TRBJ2-2, with TRBD2 as a possible D gene (5 bases). CDR3 length equals 17 residues. Germline CDR1 DFQATT, CDR2 SNEGSKA (reference sequence). CDR3 loop: CSASPRRLLTNTGEQFF. The CDR3, as DNA: TGCAGTGCCTCTCCCAGGAGGTTACTAACGAACACCGGGGAGCAGTTTTTT.

This clonotype was seen many times. The chain recombines TRBV4-1 with TRBJ2-1; 11 bases align to TRBD2. J was trimmed by 3 bases and V by 0 bases; bases with no gene match: 7. Germline V gives CDR1 MGHRA, CDR2 YSYEKL. The CDR3 has 18 residues. The CDR3 sequence is CASSQDPPLAGDYNEQFF. CDR3 DNA sequence: TGCGCCAGCAGCCAAGATCCCCCACTAGCGGGAGACTACAATGAGCAGTTCTTC.

V usage is TRBV27 and J usage is TRBJ2-7, with TRBD2 identical over 11 bases. The CDR3 extends over 17 amino acids. The V segment lost 5 bases and the J segment 3 bases; nucleotides outside the gene matches: 12. CDR1 MNHEY and CDR2 SMNVEV come from the germline V gene (reference sequence). The CDR3 DNA reads as TGTGCCAGCAGTGCAGACCCGGGACTAGCGGCCGACTACGAGCAGTACTTC. This codes for CASSADPGLAADYEQYF.

The sample holds many counts of this clonotype. The CDR3 is CSAGLQGKETQYF. Here the CDR3 DNA reads TGCAGTGCTGGTTTACAGGGAAAGGAGACCCAGTACTTC. This sequence joins TRBV20-1 and TRBJ2-5; TRBD1 might be the D (6 bases). The CDR3 is 13 amino acids. Trimming left V 5 bases short and J 5 bases short, with 15 bases between. Germline assignment: CDR1 DFQATT and CDR2 SNEGSKA (reference sequence).

This clonotype was picked up many times. The gene calls are TRBV4-2 and TRBJ2-7; 7 bases match TRBD2. Germline V gene data show CDR1 as LGHNA and CDR2 as YNFKEQ. The trim removed 0 bases at V and 2 bases at J, leaving 4 bases unmatched. This CDR3 spans 15 amino acids. DNA of the CDR3: TGTGCCAGCAGCCAAGAGGGGCGGGGGACCTACGAGCAGTACTTC. Translation: CASSQEGRGTYEQYF.

This clonotype was recorded many times. This chain links TRBV28 with TRBJ2-5; 7 bases fit TRBD2. This CDR3 comprises 16 residues. Germline assignment: CDR1 MDHEN and CDR2 SYDVKM. V dropped 1 base and J dropped 1; count of bases not matched to a gene: 6. The CDR3 sequence: CASSLSGLSPQETQYF. The CDR3 DNA reads as TGTGCCAGCAGTTTATCGGGACTATCTCCCCAAGAGACCCAGTACTTC.

This clonotype has more than one count but fewer than ten. The chain employs TRBV3-1 and TRBJ1-2; TRBD1 is a possible D gene (5 bases). The germline gives CDR1 LGHDT, CDR2 YNNKEL (reference sequence). V was pared by 0 bases and J by 4 bases, with 12 bases between. The CDR3 extends over 15 amino acids. CDR3 nucleotide sequence: TGTGCCAGCAGCCAAGACCTGGACATCAGCTATGGCTACACCTTC. This sequence encodes CASSQDLDISYGYTF.

This clonotype was found many times. The chain joins TRBV9 to TRBJ2-3; TRBD1 matches at 8 bases. CDR1 SGDLS and CDR2 YYNGEE come from the germline V gene. The V gene end was trimmed by 4 bases and the J gene end by 4 bases; junction bases not matched to a gene: 14. This CDR3 contains 17 residues. CDR3 protein: CASSQRPGGLLADTQYF. The DNA of the CDR3 is TGTGCCAGCAGCCAACGTCCAGGGGGCCTGTTGGCAGATACGCAGTATTTT.

The sample holds many counts of this clonotype. V is TRBV10-3 and J is TRBJ2-1, with D hard to call. The CDR3 spans 12 residues. The V and J ends lost 6 bases and 6 bases respectively, with 9 bases between them. CDR1 ENHRY and CDR2 SYGVKD come from the germline V gene. CDR3 coding DNA: TGTGCCATCAGATCCTGGTTCAATGAGCAGTTCTTC. Its translation: CAIRSWFNEQFF.

This clonotype was seen many times. The chain employs TRBV28 and TRBJ2-3; D is undetermined. V was shortened by 3 bases and J by 3 bases, with 7 bases between the two germline ends. CDR1 and CDR2 (germline): MDHEN, SYDVKM. The CDR3 consists of 13 residues. The CDR3 reads CASSLRMTDTQYF. DNA for the CDR3: TGTGCCAGCAGTTTGAGAATGACAGATACGCAGTATTTT. Together with reference TRBV28 and TRBJ2-3, the CDR3 gives the full variable domain: DVKVTQSSRYLVKRTGEKVFLECVQDMDHENMFWYRQDPGLGLRLIYFSYDVKMKEKGDIPEGYSVSREKKERFSLILESASTNQTSMYLCASSLRMTDTQYFGPGTRLTVL.

This clonotype appeared a few times. The gene calls are TRBV9 and TRBJ2-5, with 7 nucleotides matching TRBD1. Germline lookup yields CDR1 SGDLS and CDR2 YYNGEE. J lost 0 bases, V lost 4 bases, and 6 bases had no gene match. This CDR3 region has 15 residues. CDR3 amino acids: CASSSGTANQETQYF. The CDR3 bases are TGTGCCAGCAGCTCCGGGACAGCAAACCAAGAGACCCAGTACTTC.

Ten or more counts support this clonotype. The V and J genes are TRBV12-3 or TRBV12-4 and TRBJ2-1; 12 bases map to TRBD2. V trimming: 2 bases; J trimming: 7 bases; junction bases outside the gene matches: 9. This CDR3 comprises 17 residues. The CDR3: CASSLLSSGGGMNEQFF. As DNA, the CDR3 is TGTGCCAGCAGTTTATTGTCTAGCGGGGGGGGGATGAATGAGCAGTTCTTC.

This clonotype came up many times. The chain recombines TRBV15 with TRBJ2-6; D is possibly TRBD1 (5 bases). V lost 0 bases, J lost 2 bases, and 8 bases lay in between. From germline, CDR1 is LNHNV and CDR2 YYDKDF (reference sequence). This CDR3 region has 16 residues. The DNA for the CDR3 is TGTGCCACCAGCAGAGATAAAGGGGCTGGGGCCAACGTCCTGACTTTC. Residues: CATSRDKGAGANVLTF.

This clonotype was counted many times. The chain has TRBV20-1 and TRBJ2-5; the match to TRBD1 covers 7 bases. Trimming took 2 bases from V and 4 from J; bases not matched to a gene: 1. CDR3 length: 12 amino acids. Germline lookup yields CDR1 DFQATT and CDR2 SNEGSKA (reference sequence). CDR3 residues: CSARNRGETQYF. The CDR3 DNA is TGCAGTGCTAGAAACAGGGGAGAGACCCAGTACTTC.

This clonotype was seen repeatedly, ten times or more. CDR3 region: CASSLARHEQYF. Here the CDR3 DNA reads TGTGCCAGCAGCTTGGCTCGGCACGAGCAGTACTTC. The chain couples TRBV5-6 to TRBJ2-7; D remains ambiguous. V was clipped by 0 bases and J by 5 bases, with 6 bases between them. Germline V CDR1 and CDR2: SGHDT, YYEEEE. CDR3 size: 12 residues.

Many counts were recorded for this clonotype. V and J are TRBV27 and TRBJ2-7, with unresolved D. With 0 bases removed from V and 7 bases from J, the gap between germline ends came to 10 bases. The CDR3 is 13 amino acids. Germline lookup yields CDR1 MNHEY and CDR2 SMNVEV (reference sequence). The CDR3 reads CASSLSAIGEQYF. For the CDR3, the DNA is TGTGCCAGCAGTTTATCAGCCATAGGGGAGCAGTACTTC.

This clonotype has only a few counts. Here the CDR3 DNA reads TGTGCCAGCAGCGTGGACAGGGCTACCTACGAGCAGTACTTC. Translating it yields CASSVDRATYEQYF. This sequence joins TRBV9 and TRBJ2-7, with TRBD1 identical over 8 bases. The CDR3 runs to 14 residues. Germline CDR1 is SGDLS and CDR2 is YYNGEE. J lost 2 bases, V lost 2 bases, and 3 bases had no gene match.

There are a few counts of this clonotype. V is TRBV6-5 and J is TRBJ2-2; D is perhaps TRBD1 or TRBD2 (6 bases each). The CDR3 extends over 16 amino acids. CDR1 and CDR2 from the germline V gene are MNHEY and SVGAGI. V was shortened by 2 bases and J by 1 base, with 11 bases between the two germline ends. CDR3 sequence reads: CASSYEGGRNTGELFF. The CDR3 DNA is TGTGCCAGCAGTTACGAGGGGGGCCGGAACACCGGGGAGCTGTTTTTT.

The gene calls are TRBV28 and TRBJ2-3; D perhaps matches TRBD1 (7 bases). CDR1 is MDHEN, CDR2 SYDVKM, per germline. V lost 1 base and J 4 bases, leaving 18 bases between the germline ends. The CDR3 loop spans 17 amino acids. CDR3 in DNA: TGTGCCAGCAGTTTATCCCCTAGGACAGGAGGGTCAGATACGCAGTATTTT. Translated, it gives CASSLSPRTGGSDTQYF.

This clonotype was detected a few times. The rearrangement joins TRBV20-1 to TRBJ1-2; tentative D call: TRBD1 (6 bases). Germline-derived CDR1 and CDR2 are DFQATT and SNEGSKA (reference sequence). The CDR3 is made up of 13 amino acids. V was shortened by 0 bases and J by 4 bases, with 9 bases between the two germline ends. DNA of the CDR3: TGCAGTGCTAGAGAGGGGGCAGGCTATGGCTACACCTTC. Protein sequence: CSAREGAGYGYTF.

At least ten counts were recorded for this clonotype. The chain employs TRBV13 and TRBJ2-3; possible D gene TRBD2, 6 bases. This CDR3 is 11 amino acids long. Deletions cut 5 bases from V and 8 bases from J, with 8 bases between. Germline CDR1 and CDR2: PRHDT and FYEKMQ (reference sequence). Here the CDR3 DNA reads TGTGCCAGCAGCCCGGAGGGTACGCAGTATTTT. This sequence encodes CASSPEGTQYF.

This clonotype was detected ten times or more. The V and J genes are TRBV7-9 and TRBJ1-1; 9 nucleotides match TRBD1. The CDR3 loop spans 14 amino acids. The trim removed 0 bases at V and 8 bases at J, leaving 4 bases unmatched. Germline V gene lookup returns CDR1 SEHNR and CDR2 FQNEAQ (reference sequence). This CDR3 is CASSLAGTGWEAFF. The CDR3 nucleotides read TGTGCCAGCAGCTTAGCTGGGACAGGGTGGGAAGCTTTCTTT.